The 10 T cell receptor beta chains below all came from one sample that was sequenced in a study of shared clonotypes between healthy human individuals. Data came from immunoSEQ multiplex PCR; TCRdb stores just in-frame clones and leaves some out. The sample has roughly 500,000 clones, around 75% seen once. Sequencing was done on a sample of PBMCs. These receptors were obtained from a woman aged 40 to 50 in good health. Some clones in this sample may be carry-over from other donors' samples.

The CDR3 DNA reads as TGTGCCAGCAGCTTAGCTTCGGGAGAACGGGAGACCCAGTACTTC. It is translated as CASSLASGERETQYF. The chain recombines TRBV7-8 with TRBJ2-5; D may be TRBD2 (6 bases). Trimming took 0 bases from V and 5 from J, leaving 13 bases between them. The CDR3 sequence is 15 residues long. Germline V gene sequence: CDR1 SGHVS, CDR2 FQNEAQ. Filled out from reference TRBV7-8 and TRBJ2-5, the complete variable domain reads GAGVSQSPRYKVAKRGQDVALRCDPISGHVSLFWYQQALGQGPEFLTYFQNEAQLDKSGLPSDRFFAERPEGSVSTLKIQRTQQEDSAVYLCASSLASGERETQYFGPGTRLLVL.

This clone appeared once. The V and J genes are TRBV28 and TRBJ2-7, with TRBD1 identical over 8 bases. The V gene's germline CDR1 is MDHEN and CDR2 SYDVKM. The CDR3 sequence is 14 residues long. The ends lost 5 bases at V and 2 bases at J; junction bases unmatched: 5. CDR3 amino acids: CASSTTGGTYEQYF. As DNA, the CDR3 is TGTGCCAGCAGTACCACAGGGGGTACCTACGAGCAGTACTTC.

The chain uses TRBV7-6 and TRBJ2-1; D unclear. Germline lookup yields CDR1 SGHVS and CDR2 FNYEAQ. The CDR3 consists of 15 residues. V lost 4 bases and J 0 bases, leaving 10 bases between the germline ends. CDR3 in amino acids: CASSSGTLSYNEQFF. The CDR3 coding sequence is TGTGCCAGCAGCTCGGGTACCCTCTCCTACAATGAGCAGTTCTTC.

The V and J genes are TRBV27 and TRBJ2-7, with D possibly TRBD1 on 6 matching bases. Germline CDR1 reads MNHEY; CDR2 reads SMNVEV (reference sequence). Trimming took 3 bases from V and 4 from J, leaving 13 bases between them. The CDR3 has 14 residues. CDR3 coding DNA: TGTGCCAGCAGTTTTTCAGGGGCATTGTACGAGCAGTACTTC. Its protein is CASSFSGALYEQYF.

With respect to this clone: A clone one base away is much larger, so this may be a read error. This CDR3 is also generated by other DNA sequences in the sample. The chain is built from TRBV7-6 and TRBJ2-1; D remains ambiguous. Germline V gene lookup returns CDR1 SGHVS and CDR2 FNYEAQ. The CDR3 extends over 13 amino acids. Trimming cost V 1 base and J 4 bases, with 5 bases left between them. The CDR3 DNA is TGTGCCAGCAGCTTAGGACTGTACAATGAGCAGTTCTTC. Its translation is CASSLGLYNEQFF. Looking up the rest from reference TRBV7-6 and TRBJ2-1 gives the full variable domain: GAGVSQSPRYKVTKRGQDVALRCDPISGHVSLYWYRQALGQGPEFLTYFNYEAQQDKSGLPNDRFSAERPEGSISTLTIQRTEQRDSAMYRCASSLGLYNEQFFGPGTRLTVL.

This chain uses TRBV4-1 with TRBJ2-3, with 7 bases aligning to TRBD2. The CDR3 runs to 16 residues. With 0 bases clipped from V and 2 bases from J, the junction kept 5 bases outside the gene matches. Germline V lookup: CDR1 MGHRA, CDR2 YSYEKL. The CDR3 sequence: CASSQEGGDYTDTQYF. Written as DNA, the CDR3 is TGCGCCAGCAGCCAAGAGGGAGGGGACTACACAGATACGCAGTATTTT.

The chain joins TRBV7-2 to TRBJ2-7; 10 bases line up with TRBD2. From germline, CDR1 is SGHTA and CDR2 FQGNSA. Trimming cost V 5 bases and J 2 bases; bases outside gene matches: 6. The CDR3 contains 15 residues. CDR3 nucleotides: TGTGCCAGCAGCCCTGGACTAGCGGTACCCTACGAGCAGTACTTC. Translation: CASSPGLAVPYEQYF.

This chain connects TRBV2 to TRBJ2-6; D ambiguous. CDR1 SNHLY and CDR2 FYNNEI come from the germline V gene. Trimming removed 5 bases at V and 0 bases at J, with 8 bases between. The CDR3 runs to 15 residues. The CDR3 DNA sequence: TGTGCCAGCAGTACCCCGGGCTCTGGGGCCAACGTCCTGACTTTC. Translation: CASSTPGSGANVLTF.

This clone has only one observation. The chain links TRBV6-1 to TRBJ2-4; D perhaps matches TRBD2 (6 bases). The V and J ends lost 2 bases and 9 bases respectively, with 11 bases between them. Looked up from germline, CDR1 is MNHNS and CDR2 is SASEGT. The CDR3 sequence is 13 residues long. CDR3 in DNA: TGTGCCAGCAGTGAACAACCGCGGGGCATTCAGTACTTC. It yields the protein CASSEQPRGIQYF.

In its sample, this clone was seen once. The chain employs TRBV7-9 and TRBJ2-1; the D gene is possibly TRBD2 (6 bases). The CDR3 consists of 16 residues. V lost 5 bases and J lost 5, with 19 bases in between. The V gene's germline CDR1 is SEHNR and CDR2 FQNEAQ (reference sequence). The CDR3 here is CASSPGPGAMNNEQFF. Here the CDR3 DNA reads TGTGCCAGCAGCCCGGGGCCGGGAGCGATGAACAATGAGCAGTTCTTC.